This entry lists 20 T cell receptor beta chains sequenced from one sample in a study of blood T cell repertoires in COVID-19. Libraries were prepared by immunoSEQ multiplex PCR; TCRdb keeps only in-frame clonotypes and omits some of them. The sample includes 240,000 or so clones, around 86% of them seen just once. The sequencing input was PBMCs or T cells enriched from blood (not recorded which). The receptors were sampled from a woman aged 45 to 65 who had recovered from COVID-19.

V gene TRBV28 combines with J gene TRBJ1-1, with 7 bases aligning to TRBD1. J was trimmed by 1 base and V by 6 bases; bases with no gene match: 8. The CDR3 totals 15 residues. CDR1 is MDHEN and CDR2 is SYDVKM in the germline V gene. CDR3 DNA: TGTGCCAGCAGACCTCCGGGACAGAGGAACACTGAAGCTTTCTTT. Translating it yields CASRPPGQRNTEAFF. The full variable domain, completed using reference TRBV28 and TRBJ1-1, is DVKVTQSSRYLVKRTGEKVFLECVQDMDHENMFWYRQDPGLGLRLIYFSYDVKMKEKGDIPEGYSVSREKKERFSLILESASTNQTSMYLCASRPPGQRNTEAFFGQGTRLTVV.

The V call is TRBV7-2, the J call TRBJ2-1, with 9 bases aligning to TRBD2. This CDR3 has 18 amino acids. V was clipped by 5 bases and J by 0 bases; unmatched bases: 11. Germline loops: CDR1 SGHTA, CDR2 FQGNSA. The CDR3 bases are TGTGCCAGCAGCACCCCCACTTGGCGGGGGGGCTCCTACAATGAGCAGTTCTTC. Its protein is CASSTPTWRGGSYNEQFF. Full variable domain (rest looked up from reference TRBV7-2 and TRBJ2-1): GAGVSQSPSNKVTEKGKDVELRCDPISGHTALYWYRQSLGQGLEFLIYFQGNSAPDKSGLPSDRFSAERTGGSVSTLTIQRTQQEDSAVYLCASSTPTWRGGSYNEQFFGPGTRLTVL.

The gene calls are TRBV5-6 and TRBJ1-2; D gene ambiguous. The germline V gene encodes CDR1 SGHDT and CDR2 YYEEEE. The CDR3 contains 14 residues. V gave up 0 bases and J gave up 8 bases, with 14 bases separating them. The CDR3 is CASSLVAGLKGYTF. CDR3 in DNA: TGTGCCAGCAGCTTGGTTGCGGGTTTAAAGGGCTACACCTTC.

The chain is built from TRBV3-1 (or the pseudogene TRBV3-2) and TRBJ1-2; the D is unclear. CDR3 size: 16 residues. Germline CDR1 is LGHDT and CDR2 is YNNKEL (reference sequence). The ends were cut back, 2 bases at V and 4 bases at J, with 17 bases in the middle. The CDR3 DNA follows: TGTGCCAGCAGCCAACCAACTACCACCGCTTTCTATGGCTACACCTTC. Translating gives CASSQPTTTAFYGYTF.

The chain links TRBV9 to TRBJ1-1; possibly TRBD1 for D (5 bases). Germline values: CDR1 SGDLS, CDR2 YYNGEE. Trimming pared 3 bases from V and 4 bases from J, leaving 13 bases between. The CDR3 covers 14 residues. In DNA form, the CDR3 reads TGTGCCAGCAGCGCGCCAGGGTTCGGCACTGAAGCTTTCTTT. This sequence encodes CASSAPGFGTEAFF.

The chain couples TRBV4-1 to TRBJ2-3, with D maybe TRBD2 (5 bases). Germline CDR1 is MGHRA and CDR2 is YSYEKL. The length of the CDR3 is 16 residues. Trimming took off 0 bases at V and 2 bases at J, with 12 bases between the two ends. The CDR3 DNA sequence: TGCGCCAGCAGCCAAGATCGCGGGTGGGCCACAGATACGCAGTATTTT. Translating it yields CASSQDRGWATDTQYF.

The rearrangement links TRBV23-1 to TRBJ2-2; TRBD1 might be the D (5 bases). TRBV23-1 is identified as an open reading frame with a role that is uncertain. Trimming shortened V by 0 bases and J by 0 bases, and 14 bases separated the two germline ends. The CDR3 length is 18 residues. CDR3 nucleotides: TGCGCCAGCAGTCAATCGGCTGGGGCCACCGCGAACACCGGGGAGCTGTTTTTT. The encoded protein is CASSQSAGATANTGELFF.

V and J are TRBV18 and TRBJ2-3, with TRBD1 identical over 11 bases. Trimming cost V 4 bases and J 0 bases; bases outside gene matches: 3. CDR3 length equals 16 residues. Germline loops: CDR1 KGHSH, CDR2 LQKENI. CDR3 in amino acids: CASSRGTGGSTDTQYF. Written as DNA, the CDR3 is TGTGCCAGCTCACGAGGGACAGGGGGGAGCACAGATACGCAGTATTTT.

The chain joins TRBV24-1 to TRBJ2-1; D is perhaps TRBD2 (5 bases). Per the germline V gene, CDR1 is KGHDR and CDR2 is SFDVKD. The V end lost 0 bases, the J end lost 6 bases, and 14 bases lay between the germline ends. The CDR3 is 16 amino acids. The CDR3: CATSDLQASSRNEQFF. The CDR3 nucleotides read TGTGCCACCAGTGATTTGCAAGCCTCTAGCCGCAATGAGCAGTTCTTC.

The CDR3 spells CASKTSGRAGELFF. CDR3 bases: TGTGCCAGCAAAACTAGCGGGAGAGCCGGGGAGCTGTTTTTT. The chain is built from TRBV6-5 and TRBJ2-2; 11 positions match TRBD2. This CDR3 spans 14 amino acids. The V and J ends lost 7 bases and 6 bases, in that order; junction bases with no gene match: 4. CDR1 is MNHEY and CDR2 is SVGAGI in the germline V gene.

This clone has more than one count but fewer than ten. The chain employs TRBV5-4 and TRBJ2-1; 10 bases are shared with TRBD2. J lost 7 bases, V lost 1 base, and 2 bases had no gene match. The CDR3 spans 14 residues. Germline CDR1 and CDR2: SGHNT and YYREEE (reference sequence). CDR3 residues: CASSLSGGANEQFF. The CDR3 region has the DNA TGTGCCAGCAGCTTGAGCGGGGGGGCTAATGAGCAGTTCTTC. Drawing the rest from reference TRBV5-4 and TRBJ2-1, the complete variable domain is ETGVTQSPTHLIKTRGQQVTLRCSSQSGHNTVSWYQQALGQGPQFIFQYYREEENGRGNFPPRFSGLQFPNYSSELNVNALELDDSALYLCASSLSGGANEQFFGPGTRLTVL.

The gene calls are TRBV30 and TRBJ1-2; no reliable D call. Trimming removed 3 bases from V and 4 bases from J, with 9 bases in between. Germline CDR1 GTSNPN, CDR2 SVGIG (reference sequence). CDR3 size: 12 residues. The CDR3, as DNA: TGTGCCTGGAGGCCCGGACTCTATGGCTACACCTTC. Its translation is CAWRPGLYGYTF.

The chain has TRBV5-8 and TRBJ1-2, with 11 bases that match TRBD1. The CDR3 has 16 residues. V lost 3 bases, J lost 0 bases, and 4 bases stayed unmatched. Germline loops: CDR1 SGHTS, CDR2 YDEGEE. CDR3 region: CASSSPGQGANYGYTF. CDR3 DNA: TGTGCCAGCAGCTCACCGGGACAGGGGGCTAACTATGGCTACACCTTC.

This chain links TRBV18 with TRBJ1-1; 7 positions agree with TRBD1. Germline V gene sequence: CDR1 KGHSH, CDR2 LQKENI. The CDR3 consists of 14 residues. With V trimmed by 2 bases and J by 4 bases, 4 bases remained unmatched. As DNA, the CDR3 is TGTGCCAGCTCACCAAGAGGGGGCATCACTGAAGCTTTCTTT. This codes for CASSPRGGITEAFF.

CDR3 bases: TGTGCCACCGGGGGGGGTGACGATACGCAGTATTTT. It yields the protein CATGGGDDTQYF. The chain has TRBV24-1 and TRBJ2-3; 7 nucleotides align to TRBD2. Unmatched junction bases numbered 5, after V lost 9 bases and J lost 6 bases. Germline loops: CDR1 KGHDR, CDR2 SFDVKD. This CDR3 is built from 12 residues.

The chain carries TRBV4-3 and TRBJ1-2; TRBD1 matches at 7 bases. CDR3 length: 15 amino acids. Germline V CDR1 and CDR2: LGHNA, YSLEER. V shed 0 bases, J shed 3 bases, and the junction held 4 bases outside the gene matches. As DNA, the CDR3 is TGCGCCAGCAGCCAAGATCGGGACAGCGACTATGGCTACACCTTC. It is translated as CASSQDRDSDYGYTF.

This clone was found once. The chain has TRBV5-4 and TRBJ1-2; 8 bases map to TRBD1. J lost 5 bases, V lost 4 bases, and 7 bases had no gene match. Germline V lookup: CDR1 SGHNT, CDR2 YYREEE (reference sequence). The CDR3 contains 14 residues. The CDR3 here is CASSPTGQVYGYTF. The CDR3, as DNA: TGTGCCAGCAGCCCAACGGGACAGGTTTATGGCTACACCTTC.

This chain connects TRBV6-5 to TRBJ1-3; D uncertain. The CDR3 loop spans 15 amino acids. Germline CDR1 is MNHEY and CDR2 is SVGAGI. Trimming pared 0 bases from V and 1 base from J, leaving 7 bases between. CDR3 amino acids: CASSYSRDSGNTIYF. The CDR3 DNA sequence: TGTGCCAGCAGTTACTCACGGGATTCTGGAAACACCATATATTTT.

This clone came up a few times. The chain recombines TRBV11-2 with TRBJ2-5; 11 positions agree with TRBD2. J lost 0 bases, V lost 0 bases, and 12 bases had no gene match. The germline CDR1 and CDR2 sequences are SGHAT and FQNNGV. The CDR3 covers 20 residues. CDR3 sequence (DNA): TGTGCCAGCAGCTTAGATGGCCTAGCGGGAGGATCGTCGTACCAAGAGACCCAGTACTTC. It yields the protein CASSLDGLAGGSSYQETQYF.

There are a few counts of this clone. One junction end disagrees with the germline gene, perhaps due to a read error. The rearrangement joins TRBV7-7 to TRBJ2-5, with 8 bases fitting TRBD1. The length of the CDR3 is 15 residues. CDR1 and CDR2 from the germline V gene are SSHAT and FNYEAQ (reference sequence). The CDR3 region has the DNA TGTGCTAGCAGCCTTGGACAGGGCCTCCAAGAGACCCAGTACTTC. It is translated as CASSLGQGLQETQYF.